The following is a T cell receptor (beta chain) sequence with its context. Its cognate antigen is unknown. Naive CD8 cells lacked CD45RO and underwent positive selection for CCR7, leaving out terminally differentiated effector memory CD45RA+ cells. Researchers divided each subset's genomic DNA evenly across several immunoSEQ plates. The protocol was immunoSEQ multiplex PCR, while the TCRdb copy is restricted to in-frame clones and leaves out a portion. This sample has around 700,000 clones; about 92% occur once, and the top ten carry approximately 24%. These data are taken from a study of shared clonotypes between healthy human individuals. General observations from the study: The represented genetic and exposure-history diversity was limited by the small number of donors. Relative to memory subsets, naive subsets generally showed larger estimated richness.

Germline lookup yields CDR1 MDHEN and CDR2 SYDVKM. V lost 6 bases and J 7 bases, leaving 4 bases between the germline ends. The CDR3 length is 10 residues. The TCR was taken from a man aged 25-45 years in good health. The specimen was naive CD8+ T cells sorted from blood. The V and J genes are TRBV28 and TRBJ2-1; D remains unclear. The CDR3 loop reads CASSHNEQFF. The DNA for the CDR3 is TGTGCCAGCAGCCATAATGAGCAGTTCTTC.